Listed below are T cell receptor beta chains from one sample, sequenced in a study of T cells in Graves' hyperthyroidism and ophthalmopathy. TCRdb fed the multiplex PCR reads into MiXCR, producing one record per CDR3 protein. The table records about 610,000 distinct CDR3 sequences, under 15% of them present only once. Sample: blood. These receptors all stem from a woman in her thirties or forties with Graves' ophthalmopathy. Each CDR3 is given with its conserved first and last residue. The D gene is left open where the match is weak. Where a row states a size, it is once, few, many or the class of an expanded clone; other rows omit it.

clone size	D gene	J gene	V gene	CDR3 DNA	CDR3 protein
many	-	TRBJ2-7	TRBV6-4	TGTGCCAGCAGTGAGCCGGGACTCTACTACGAGCAGTACTTC	CASSEPGLYYEQYF
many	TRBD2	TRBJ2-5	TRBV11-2	TGTGCCAGCAGCACCGGCGCGGGAGGGCCTACTTATGAGACCCAGTACTTC	CASSTGAGGPTYETQYF
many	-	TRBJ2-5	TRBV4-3	TGCGCCAGCAGCCAAGCACGCTCGGGGGGCGGAGAGACCCAGTACTTC	CASSQARSGGGETQYF
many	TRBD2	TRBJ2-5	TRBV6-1	TGTGCCAGCATCTCAGGCGGGAGGGTATGGGAGACCCAGTACTTC	CASISGGRVWETQYF
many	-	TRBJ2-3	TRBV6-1	TGTGCCAGCGGGGAGACAGATACGCAGTATTTT	CASGETDTQYF
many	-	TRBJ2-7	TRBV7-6	TGTGCCAGCAGCTTAGGCACGGGGGCCAGTTACGAGCAGTACTTC	CASSLGTGASYEQYF
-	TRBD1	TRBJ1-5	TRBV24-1	TGTGCCACCAGTGATTTGATCGTGACAGGGGATCAGCCCCAGCATTTT	CATSDLIVTGDQPQHF
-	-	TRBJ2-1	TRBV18	TGTGCCAGCTCACGGGGGAGGACCTACAATGAGCAGTTCTTC	CASSRGRTYNEQFF
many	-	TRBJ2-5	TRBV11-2	TGTGCCAGCAGCTTCGCGGGGGAGACCCAGTACTTC	CASSFAGETQYF
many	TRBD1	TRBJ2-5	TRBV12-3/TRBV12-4	TGTGCCAGTGTCGACAGGGTTAAAGAGACCCAGTACTTC	CASVDRVKETQYF
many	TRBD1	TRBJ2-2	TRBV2	TGTGCCAGCAGCCCACAGACAGGGGCCGGGGAGCTGTTTTTT	CASSPQTGAGELFF
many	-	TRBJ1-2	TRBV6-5	TGTGCCAGCAGAACTACCACAGGTTATGGCTACACCTTC	CASRTTTGYGYTF
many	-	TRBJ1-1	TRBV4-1	TGCGCCAGCAGCCAAGTGGCCAGCATGAACACTGAAGCTTTCTTT	CASSQVASMNTEAFF
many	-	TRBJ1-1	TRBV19	TGTGCCAGTGGGGGCATGAGCGCTGAAGCTTTCTTT	CASGGMSAEAFF
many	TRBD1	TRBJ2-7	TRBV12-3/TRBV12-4	TGTGCCAGCAGCCCTACCGGGACAGGGGACGGGCAGTACTTC	CASSPTGTGDGQYF
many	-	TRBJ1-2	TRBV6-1	TGTGCCAGCAGTGAAGTGTACGGCCTAACAGGCTACACCTTC	CASSEVYGLTGYTF
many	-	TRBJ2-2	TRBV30	TGTGCCTGGAGTAAGGATAGGACGACGAACACCGGGGAGCTGTTTTTT	CAWSKDRTTNTGELFF
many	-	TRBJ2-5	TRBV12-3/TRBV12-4	TGTGCCAGCAGTGCCCCGGGAGCCGGTGGAGAGACCCAGTACTTC	CASSAPGAGGETQYF
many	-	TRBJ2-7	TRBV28	TGTGCCAGCAACGCAAGGACAGCGACCTACGAGCAGTACTTC	CASNARTATYEQYF
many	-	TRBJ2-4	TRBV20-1	TGCAGTGCTCTCCGGGACACGCTAGCCAAAAACATTCAGTACTTC	CSALRDTLAKNIQYF
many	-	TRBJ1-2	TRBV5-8	TGTGCCAGCAGCTTATCGGGAGTCGGGCATGGCTACACCTTC	CASSLSGVGHGYTF
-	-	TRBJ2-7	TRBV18	TGTGCCAGCTCACCAACCATCGGGAACTACGAGCAGTACTTC	CASSPTIGNYEQYF
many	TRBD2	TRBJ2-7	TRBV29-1	TGCAGCGTCTCCGGGACTAGCGCTTACGAGCAGTACTTC	CSVSGTSAYEQYF
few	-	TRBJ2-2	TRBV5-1	TGCGCCAGCAGCTTCGGCAGGGCCACCGGGGAGCTGTTTTTT	CASSFGRATGELFF
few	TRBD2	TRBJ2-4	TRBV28	TGTGCCAGCAGAATCGCGGGAGGGCCCATTCAGTACTTC	CASRIAGGPIQYF
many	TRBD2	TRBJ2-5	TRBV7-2	TGTGCCAGCAGCCCGACTAGCGGGAGGGCCCCGCGGACCCAGTACTTC	CASSPTSGRAPRTQYF
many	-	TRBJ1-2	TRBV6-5	TGTGCCAGCAGTTACTCTTCAAGAATCAGTAGTGGCTACACCTTC	CASSYSSRISSGYTF
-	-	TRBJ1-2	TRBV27	TGTGCCAGCAGTTTATATTACACGCGGGGGGGAAACTATGGCTACACCTTC	CASSLYYTRGGNYGYTF
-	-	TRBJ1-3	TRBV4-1	TGCGCCAGCAGCCAAGATATAGGATCTGGAAACACCATATATTTT	CASSQDIGSGNTIYF
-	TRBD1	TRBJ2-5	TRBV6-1	TGTGCCAGCAGACTGGGACAGGGGGGAGAAGAGACCCAGTACTTC	CASRLGQGGEETQYF
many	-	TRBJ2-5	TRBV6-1	TGTGCCAGCAGCTTAGCTGGGGGGAACCAAGAGACCCAGTACTTC	CASSLAGGNQETQYF
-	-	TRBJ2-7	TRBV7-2	TGTGCCAGCAGCTTAGCGGGGGAATACTACGAGCAGTACTTC	CASSLAGEYYEQYF
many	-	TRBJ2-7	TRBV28	TGTGCCAGCAGTTTCGGGGGCCACTATAGGACCTACGAGCAGTACTTC	CASSFGGHYRTYEQYF
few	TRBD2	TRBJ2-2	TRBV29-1	TGCAGCGTTGAGGCGGGGGACACCGGGGAGCTGTTTTTT	CSVEAGDTGELFF
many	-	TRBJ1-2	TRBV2	TGTGCCAGCAGACAGGCCGATGGCTACACCTTC	CASRQADGYTF
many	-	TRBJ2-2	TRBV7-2	TGTGCCAGCAGCTCCGTGGCTTGGGGCGGGGAGCTGTTTTTT	CASSSVAWGGELFF
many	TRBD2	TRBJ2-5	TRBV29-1	TGCAGCCTACGACTAGCGGGAGTAGAGACCCAGTACTTC	CSLRLAGVETQYF
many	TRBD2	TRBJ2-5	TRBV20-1	TGCAGTGCTACCATTGCGACTAGCGGGAGTGAGACCCAGTACTTC	CSATIATSGSETQYF
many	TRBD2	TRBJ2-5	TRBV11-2	TGTGCCAGCAGCATAGCGGGAGTGGAGACCCAGTACTTC	CASSIAGVETQYF
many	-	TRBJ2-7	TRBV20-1	TGCAGTGCTAGTTGGGGGACGGATTACGAGCAGTACTTC	CSASWGTDYEQYF
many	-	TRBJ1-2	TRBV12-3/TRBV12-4	TGTGCCAGCACCCAGGGACATCGAAACTATGGCTACACCTTC	CASTQGHRNYGYTF
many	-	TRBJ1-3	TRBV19	TGTGCCAGTAGTCCCCGGGACGGAAGCTCTGGAAACACCATATATTTT	CASSPRDGSSGNTIYF
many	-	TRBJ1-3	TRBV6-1	TGTGCCAGCAGTCCGTCGGGTGGAAACACCATATATTTT	CASSPSGGNTIYF
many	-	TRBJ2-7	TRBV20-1	TGCAGTGCCGGATGGGAAGGGGTCCACGAGCAGTACTTC	CSAGWEGVHEQYF